This T cell receptor beta chain was captured by sequencing in a study of T cell responses to AZD1222 COVID-19 vaccine. Germline loops: CDR1 LNHDA, CDR2 SQIVND (reference sequence). The CDR3 has 13 residues. V shed 10 bases and J shed 1 base, with 13 bases lying between them. For this clone: Its specificity is unknown.

Study-wide results and caveats: Epitopes outside B.1.351 and B.1.1.7 mutated regions reportedly drew nearly half of spike TCRs. Most donors were white British, females outnumbered males, and clonal diversity was possibly underestimated.

Method: immunoSEQ multiplex PCR; TCRdb's copy keeps in-frame clones and lacks some. The data show over 140,000 clones, and the top ten clones hold 2.2%. The rearrangement joins TRBV19 to TRBJ2-5, with D maybe TRBD2 (5 bases). The receptor's source is an adult in good health. Specimen: peripheral blood. Written as DNA, the CDR3 is TGTGCCACCGCTGGGGAGACCCAAGAGACCCAGTACTTC. It encodes CATAGETQETQYF.